The present T cell receptor (beta chain) was sequenced within a study of T-cell memory formation after mild COVID-19. Points from the study as a whole: Largely, contracting CD4+ clones fell within CM and EM, and contracting CD8+ clones within EMRA.

TCRdb reanalysed the 5' RACE reads using MiXCR and keeps one entry per CDR3 protein. This table holds about 320,000 distinct CDR3 sequences, approximately 15% found once. This clonotype was counted a single time. The antigen remains unidentified. An end of the junction differs from the germline gene, which may be a read error. Germline loops: CDR1 MNHEY, CDR2 SMNVEV (reference sequence). This CDR3 spans 13 amino acids. This TCR came from a young man who had mild COVID-19 (a few samples of this study predate the infection). Cell type and time point are not known. The chain employs TRBV27 and TRBJ2-4; no clear D. Material for sequencing was PBMCs or a T cell subset sorted from them (not recorded which). The CDR3 bases are TGTGCCAGCAGTTCCGCTTCGACTGGCAATCAGCACTTC. Its translation is CASSSASTGNQHF.